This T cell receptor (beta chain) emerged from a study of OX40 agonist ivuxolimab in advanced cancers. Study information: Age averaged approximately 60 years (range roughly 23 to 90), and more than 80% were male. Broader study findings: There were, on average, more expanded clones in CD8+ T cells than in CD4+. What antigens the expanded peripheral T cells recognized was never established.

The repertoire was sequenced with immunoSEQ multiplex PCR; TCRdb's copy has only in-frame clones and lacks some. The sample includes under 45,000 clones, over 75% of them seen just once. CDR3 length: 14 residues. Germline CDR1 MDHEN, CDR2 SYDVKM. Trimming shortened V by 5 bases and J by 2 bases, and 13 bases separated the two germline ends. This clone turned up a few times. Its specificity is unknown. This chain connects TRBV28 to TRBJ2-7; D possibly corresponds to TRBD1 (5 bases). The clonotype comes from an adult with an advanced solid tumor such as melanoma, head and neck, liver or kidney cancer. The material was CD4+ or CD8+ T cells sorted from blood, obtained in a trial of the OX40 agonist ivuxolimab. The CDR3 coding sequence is TGTGCCAGCAGTGGACAATTTCTTACCTACGAGCAGTACTTC. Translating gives CASSGQFLTYEQYF.